The 4 T cell receptor beta chains presented below share a single source sample, sequenced in a study of molecular identifiers for immune sequencing clone quantification. TCRdb redid the calling of the PCR reads with MiXCR, one entry per CDR3 protein. Among approximately 63,000 distinct CDR3 sequences listed, 15% to 20% were seen once. The sequenced sample consisted of naive CD8+ T cells from blood, with Jurkat cell RNA spiked in. Subset specified: FACS-sorted CD8+CD4-CCR7+CD45RA+ naive T cells. The receptors shown here come from a human donor in good health. Some libraries in this study had Jurkat cell RNA spiked in.

In its sample, this clonotype was seen many times. The rearrangement uses TRBV27 and TRBJ2-7; 9 bases are a match to TRBD2. CDR3 length: 15 residues. The junction had 8 bases not matched to a gene; V was cut back by 6 bases and J by 2 bases. Germline CDR1 MNHEY, CDR2 SMNVEV (reference sequence). The DNA for the CDR3 is TGTGCCAGCAGCTCCGGAGTAGCGGGGGCCTACGAGCAGTACTTC. Translating it yields CASSSGVAGAYEQYF.

The CDR3 sequence is CASSESQTDVGDEQFF. CDR3 DNA sequence: TGCGCCAGCAGTGAGTCTCAGACTGACGTTGGCGATGAGCAGTTCTTC. The chain couples TRBV10-2 to TRBJ2-1; D is unclear. Germline CDR1 WSHSY, CDR2 SAAADI. Deletions cut 0 bases from V and 8 bases from J, with 17 bases between. The CDR3 contains 16 residues.

Ten or more counts support this clonotype. The rearrangement uses TRBV11-3 and TRBJ2-2, with D maybe TRBD1 (6 bases). The V gene's germline CDR1 is SGHNT and CDR2 YENEEA. This CDR3 region has 17 residues. With 2 bases removed from V and 4 bases from J, the gap between germline ends came to 17 bases. This CDR3 reads CASSLPNHRESTGELFF. CDR3 nucleotide sequence: TGTGCCAGCAGCTTACCTAATCACAGGGAGAGCACCGGGGAGCTGTTTTTT.

The chain carries TRBV19 and TRBJ1-5; D unclear. From germline, CDR1 is LNHDA and CDR2 SQIVND (reference sequence). The CDR3 has 15 residues. The germline V and J ends were trimmed by 3 bases and 0 bases, with 9 bases remaining between them. The CDR3 DNA follows: TGTGCCAGTAGTATGGAGATGCTTAGCAATCAGCCCCAGCATTTT. Protein product: CASSMEMLSNQPQHF.